The 29 T cell receptor beta chains given below trace back to one sample, sequenced in a study of blood T cell repertoires in COVID-19. Assay used: immunoSEQ multiplex PCR; TCRdb lists only in-frame clones, some missing. The sample shows fewer than 250,000 clones, roughly 88% of them seen only once. The sequencing input was PBMCs or T cells enriched from blood (not recorded which). These receptors were taken from a woman under 40 who had been exposed to COVID-19.

The chain has TRBV19 and TRBJ1-1; D unresolved. CDR1 is LNHDA, CDR2 SQIVND, per germline (reference sequence). This CDR3 region has 13 residues. CDR3 protein: CASAEATNTEAFF. The CDR3 DNA reads TGTGCTTCGGCGGAGGCTACGAACACTGAAGCTTTCTTT.

This sequence joins TRBV18 and TRBJ1-2; 12 bases are a match to TRBD1. Germline CDR1 KGHSH, CDR2 LQKENI. Germline trimming cut 3 bases from V and 6 bases from J; bases unmatched to any gene: 2. There are 14 residues in the CDR3. CDR3 protein: CASSPGQGAHGYTF. CDR3 in DNA: TGTGCCAGCTCACCGGGACAGGGGGCGCATGGCTACACCTTC.

The chain combines TRBV5-1 with TRBJ2-1; TRBD2 might be the D (6 bases). CDR1 and CDR2 from the germline V gene are SGHRS and YFSETQ. The length of the CDR3 is 15 residues. With 5 bases removed from V and 0 bases from J, the gap between germline ends came to 12 bases. The CDR3 region has the DNA TGCGCCAGCAGTAGCGGCGTAAGCTCCTACAATGAGCAGTTCTTC. Encoded protein: CASSSGVSSYNEQFF.

The V gene is TRBV18, the J gene TRBJ2-1, with 8 bases matching TRBD2. V trimming: 0 bases; J trimming: 8 bases; junction bases outside the gene matches: 6. Germline CDR1 KGHSH, CDR2 LQKENI. The CDR3 runs 15 residues. Written as DNA, the CDR3 is TGTGCCAGCTCACCACCTGCGGGGGGCAGGTATGAGCAGTTCTTC. This encodes CASSPPAGGRYEQFF.

This chain uses TRBV5-1 with TRBJ2-7; 13 bases fit TRBD2. The CDR3 contains 17 residues. J lost 3 bases, V lost 0 bases, and 6 bases had no gene match. Germline CDR1 reads SGHRS; CDR2 reads YFSETQ. The CDR3 spells CASSLGGLAGTFYEQYF. CDR3 coding DNA: TGCGCCAGCAGCTTGGGGGGACTAGCGGGAACTTTCTACGAGCAGTACTTC.

This clone has a handful of counts. The rearrangement links TRBV5-1 to TRBJ1-1, with D maybe TRBD1 (5 bases). CDR3 length: 16 residues. The germline gives CDR1 SGHRS, CDR2 YFSETQ. V was trimmed by 4 bases and J by 5 bases, leaving 21 bases between them. CDR3 nucleotide sequence: TGCGCCAGCAGCCCTGCTAACAGGATTGTGGGGACTGAAGCTTTCTTT. It codes for CASSPANRIVGTEAFF.

V is TRBV24-1 and J is TRBJ1-1; D is unresolved. This CDR3 region has 15 residues. V was cut by 9 bases and J by 4 bases, with 20 bases left in between. Germline V gene data show CDR1 as KGHDR and CDR2 as SFDVKD. The CDR3 spells CATADNSVLGTEAFF. CDR3 bases: TGTGCCACCGCTGACAACTCGGTATTGGGCACTGAAGCTTTCTTT.

The V and J genes are TRBV5-6 and TRBJ1-1, with 7 bases that match TRBD1. The germline V gene encodes CDR1 SGHDT and CDR2 YYEEEE. CDR3 length equals 16 residues. V lost 4 bases, J lost 3 bases, and 12 bases stayed unmatched. The DNA for the CDR3 is TGTGCCAGCAGCGTGACGACAGGGTGGGGTTACACTGAAGCTTTCTTT. Amino acid sequence: CASSVTTGWGYTEAFF.

The V and J genes are TRBV7-9 and TRBJ2-1; TRBD2 matches at 8 bases. With V trimmed by 3 bases and J by 9 bases, 13 bases remained unmatched. The germline gives CDR1 SEHNR, CDR2 FQNEAQ (reference sequence). CDR3 length equals 16 residues. CDR3 sequence reads: CASSFFSGLAGVEQFF. As DNA, the CDR3 is TGTGCCAGCAGCTTCTTTTCAGGGCTAGCGGGTGTTGAGCAGTTCTTC.

The rearrangement joins TRBV5-1 to TRBJ2-1; TRBD2 agrees at 11 bases. Germline loops: CDR1 SGHRS, CDR2 YFSETQ. With 0 bases clipped from V and 6 bases from J, the junction kept 5 bases outside the gene matches. The CDR3 consists of 16 residues. This CDR3 reads CASSLAGTSGFNEQFF. As DNA, the CDR3 is TGCGCCAGCAGCTTGGCCGGGACTAGCGGATTCAATGAGCAGTTCTTC.

V usage is TRBV6-5 and J usage is TRBJ2-2, with D perhaps TRBD2 (6 bases). Trimming left V 2 bases short and J 3 bases short, with 10 bases between. From germline, CDR1 is MNHEY and CDR2 SVGAGI. The CDR3 sequence is 15 residues long. The CDR3 bases are TGTGCCAGCAGTTACGTCGGGGGTGACACCGGGGAGCTGTTTTTT. Translating gives CASSYVGGDTGELFF.

This rearrangement joins TRBV7-9 to TRBJ2-2; D remains unclear. Trimming pared 3 bases from V and 0 bases from J, leaving 5 bases between. CDR3 length: 14 amino acids. Per the germline V gene, CDR1 is SEHNR and CDR2 is FQNEAQ (reference sequence). The CDR3 region has the DNA TGTGCCAGCAGCTTCCGGGCGAACACCGGGGAGCTGTTTTTT. Translating gives CASSFRANTGELFF.

The chain employs TRBV5-1 and TRBJ2-3, with 8 bases fitting TRBD2. The CDR3 contains 17 residues. In germline, CDR1 is SGHRS, CDR2 YFSETQ. Unmatched junction bases numbered 8, after V lost 2 bases and J lost 0 bases. The CDR3 loop reads CASSFAGLAGSTDTQYF. DNA of the CDR3: TGCGCCAGCAGCTTCGCCGGACTAGCAGGTAGCACAGATACGCAGTATTTT.

V usage is TRBV5-1 and J usage is TRBJ2-1; 11 positions match TRBD1. The CDR3 has 15 residues. With 6 bases clipped from V and 7 bases from J, the junction kept 9 bases outside the gene matches. Germline assignment: CDR1 SGHRS and CDR2 YFSETQ. For the CDR3, the DNA is TGCGCCAGCAACGTTGGGACAGGGGGAACGAATGAGCAGTTCTTC. Translation: CASNVGTGGTNEQFF. Combining the CDR3 with reference TRBV5-1 and TRBJ2-1 gives the whole variable domain KAGVTQTPRYLIKTRGQQVTLSCSPISGHRSVSWYQQTPGQGLQFLFEYFSETQRNKGNFPGRFSGRQFSNSRSEMNVSTLELGDSALYLCASNVGTGGTNEQFFGPGTRLTVL.

In regard to this clone: The sample has other DNA sequences that encode this CDR3 too. The chain employs TRBV28 and TRBJ2-1; TRBD2 agrees at 10 bases. With V trimmed by 4 bases and J by 0 bases, 0 bases remained unmatched. This CDR3 contains 15 residues. Germline-derived CDR1 and CDR2 are MDHEN and SYDVKM. CDR3 sequence reads: CASSSSGSSYNEQFF. CDR3 nucleotide sequence: TGTGCCAGCAGTTCTAGCGGGAGCTCCTACAATGAGCAGTTCTTC. The full variable domain, its missing parts supplied by reference TRBV28 and TRBJ2-1, is DVKVTQSSRYLVKRTGEKVFLECVQDMDHENMFWYRQDPGLGLRLIYFSYDVKMKEKGDIPEGYSVSREKKERFSLILESASTNQTSMYLCASSSSGSSYNEQFFGPGTRLTVL.

The CDR3 DNA reads as TGTGCCAGCAGCTTAAACCAGATTCCACAGGGAAGGGACACTGAAGCTTTCTTT. Protein: CASSLNQIPQGRDTEAFF. The chain joins TRBV7-2 to TRBJ1-1; tentative D call: TRBD1 (6 bases). V was pared by 2 bases and J by 3 bases, with 22 bases between. The CDR3 runs 18 residues. Germline V gene sequence: CDR1 SGHTA, CDR2 FQGNSA.

The rearrangement links TRBV6-1 to TRBJ2-5; D possibly corresponds to TRBD2 (6 bases). The V gene lost 2 bases and the J gene lost 7 bases, with 14 bases spanning the gap. This CDR3 is built from 14 residues. Germline V gene data show CDR1 as MNHNS and CDR2 as SASEGT. The CDR3 nucleotides are TGTGCCAGCAGTGAACGGCGCGGGAACGTGACCCAGTACTTC. This sequence encodes CASSERRGNVTQYF.

The V call is TRBV5-6, the J call TRBJ2-7; tentatively, D is TRBD1 (5 bases). Germline V CDR1 and CDR2: SGHDT, YYEEEE. Trimming pared 4 bases from V and 7 bases from J, leaving 12 bases between. The length of the CDR3 is 12 residues. The DNA for the CDR3 is TGTGCCAGCAGCAGACAGCTGTGGGAGCAGTACTTC. Translation gives CASSRQLWEQYF.

The chain has TRBV29-1 and TRBJ1-5, with 9 positions matching TRBD1. Germline V gene sequence: CDR1 SQVTM, CDR2 ANQGSEA. Germline trimming cut 4 bases from V and 6 bases from J; bases unmatched to any gene: 4. This CDR3 is 13 amino acids long. CDR3 nucleotide sequence: TGCAGCGTTGCACAGGGGGCAGGTCAGCCCCAGCATTTT. As protein: CSVAQGAGQPQHF.

V and J are TRBV2 and TRBJ2-7; TRBD1 matches 9 bases. The CDR3 loop spans 14 amino acids. The J segment lost 0 bases and the V segment lost 6 bases, leaving 3 bases of the junction unmatched. The germline V gene encodes CDR1 SNHLY and CDR2 FYNNEI. CDR3 sequence reads: CASREQGASYEQYF. The DNA for the CDR3 is TGTGCCAGCAGGGAACAGGGGGCCTCCTACGAGCAGTACTTC.

This chain links TRBV3-1 (or the pseudogene TRBV3-2) with TRBJ2-1; 11 bases are shared with TRBD2. The CDR3 is 16 residues long. V was pared by 5 bases and J by 1 base, with 4 bases of the junction left unmatched. Germline V gives CDR1 LGHDT, CDR2 YNNKEL (reference sequence). CDR3: CASSVGTSGSYNEQFF. In DNA form, the CDR3 reads TGTGCCAGCAGCGTCGGGACTAGCGGATCCTACAATGAGCAGTTCTTC.

The chain is built from TRBV27 and TRBJ1-5; unclear D gene. Germline V gene sequence: CDR1 MNHEY, CDR2 SMNVEV (reference sequence). V lost 2 bases and J lost 7, with 9 bases in between. The CDR3 runs to 13 residues. CDR3 sequence (DNA): TGTGCCAGCAGTTTAGGGTTGAGGCAGCCCCAGCATTTT. It codes for CASSLGLRQPQHF.

The J gene is TRBJ2-2, the V gene TRBV19; 8 bases map to TRBD2. The CDR3 runs to 19 residues. V was pared by 0 bases and J by 1 base, with 10 bases of the junction left unmatched. CDR1 is LNHDA, CDR2 SQIVND, per germline (reference sequence). CDR3 amino acids: CASSIDPFSREVNTGELFF. The CDR3 DNA reads TGTGCCAGTAGTATAGATCCATTTTCGCGGGAGGTGAACACCGGGGAGCTGTTTTTT.

The CDR3 here is CASSELLGEGSNTEAFF. The CDR3 coding sequence is TGTGCCAGCAGTGAGTTACTGGGGGAGGGGAGTAACACTGAAGCTTTCTTT. The chain recombines TRBV2 with TRBJ1-1, with D possibly matching TRBD1 (5 bases). The CDR3 totals 17 residues. CDR1 is SNHLY and CDR2 is FYNNEI in the germline V gene. V was clipped by 3 bases and J by 2 bases, with 19 bases between them.

This chain joins TRBV29-1 and TRBJ2-2, with no clear D. Germline V CDR1 and CDR2: SQVTM, ANQGSEA. This CDR3 comprises 14 residues. V dropped 4 bases and J dropped 0 bases, with 9 bases sitting between them. CDR3 sequence reads: CSVGSPANTGELFF. The DNA for the CDR3 is TGCAGCGTTGGTTCCCCCGCGAACACCGGGGAGCTGTTTTTT.

This clone was seen a few times. J is TRBJ2-3 and V is TRBV20-1; no definite D call. The V gene lost 6 bases and the J gene lost 7 bases, with 11 bases spanning the gap. CDR3 length equals 11 residues. Germline CDR1 DFQATT, CDR2 SNEGSKA (reference sequence). DNA for the CDR3: TGCAGTGCCACTGAGGTTAATACGCAGTATTTT. Protein sequence: CSATEVNTQYF.

The chain has TRBV19 and TRBJ2-1, with 7 bases that match TRBD2. Trimming at V came to 10 bases and at J to 7 bases, leaving 10 bases not matched to a gene. The germline V gene encodes CDR1 LNHDA and CDR2 SQIVND (reference sequence). There are 13 residues in the CDR3. CDR3 DNA sequence: TGTGCCACCCTGTTGCGGGAGCGGAATGAGCAGTTCTTC. Its translation: CATLLRERNEQFF.

The rearrangement joins TRBV7-9 to TRBJ2-1, with unresolved D. The germline V gene has CDR1 SEHNR and CDR2 FQNEAQ (reference sequence). CDR3 length: 15 amino acids. Trimming stripped 5 bases from V and 4 bases from J, with 15 bases between. CDR3: CASSPAVLSYNEQFF. DNA of the CDR3: TGTGCCAGCAGCCCTGCGGTCCTTTCTTACAATGAGCAGTTCTTC.

The chain carries TRBV9 and TRBJ2-7; TRBD1 aligns across 11 bases. This CDR3 spans 13 amino acids. CDR1 is SGDLS and CDR2 is YYNGEE in the germline V gene. J lost 6 bases, V lost 4 bases, and 3 bases had no gene match. CDR3 residues: CASSSGTGGEQYF. CDR3 coding DNA: TGTGCCAGCAGCTCCGGGACAGGGGGCGAGCAGTACTTC.